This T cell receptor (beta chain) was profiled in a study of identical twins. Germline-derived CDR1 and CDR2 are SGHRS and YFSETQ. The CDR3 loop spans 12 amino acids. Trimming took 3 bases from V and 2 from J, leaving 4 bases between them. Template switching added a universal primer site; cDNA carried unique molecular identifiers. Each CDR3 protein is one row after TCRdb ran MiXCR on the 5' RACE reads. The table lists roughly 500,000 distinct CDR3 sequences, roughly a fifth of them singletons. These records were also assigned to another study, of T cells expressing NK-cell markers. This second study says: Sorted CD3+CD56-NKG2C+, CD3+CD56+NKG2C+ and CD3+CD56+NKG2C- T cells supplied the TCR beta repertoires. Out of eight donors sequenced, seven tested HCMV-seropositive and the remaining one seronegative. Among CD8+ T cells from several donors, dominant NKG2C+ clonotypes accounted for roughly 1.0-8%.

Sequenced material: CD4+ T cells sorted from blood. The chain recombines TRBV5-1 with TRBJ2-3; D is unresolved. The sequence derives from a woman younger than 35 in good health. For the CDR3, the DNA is TGCGCCAGCAGCTACCTCACAGATACGCAGTATTTT. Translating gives CASSYLTDTQYF.